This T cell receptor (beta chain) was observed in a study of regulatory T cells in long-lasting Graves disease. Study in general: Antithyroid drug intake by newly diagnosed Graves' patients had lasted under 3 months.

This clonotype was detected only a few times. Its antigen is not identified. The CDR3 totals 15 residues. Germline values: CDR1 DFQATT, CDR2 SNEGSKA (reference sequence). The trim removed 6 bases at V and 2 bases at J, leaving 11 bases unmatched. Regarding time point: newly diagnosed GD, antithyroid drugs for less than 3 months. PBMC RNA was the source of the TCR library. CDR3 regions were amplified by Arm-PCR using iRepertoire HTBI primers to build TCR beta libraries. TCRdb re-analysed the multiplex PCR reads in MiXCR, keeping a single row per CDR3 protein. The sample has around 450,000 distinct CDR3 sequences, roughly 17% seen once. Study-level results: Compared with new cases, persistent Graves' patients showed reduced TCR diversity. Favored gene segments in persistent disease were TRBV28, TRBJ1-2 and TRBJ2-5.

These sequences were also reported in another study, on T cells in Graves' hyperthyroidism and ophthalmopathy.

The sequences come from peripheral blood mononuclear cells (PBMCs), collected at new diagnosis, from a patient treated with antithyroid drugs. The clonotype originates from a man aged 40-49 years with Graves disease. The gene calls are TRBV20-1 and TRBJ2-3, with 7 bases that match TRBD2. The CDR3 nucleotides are TGCAGTGCCGAAGGCGGGAGCGGGCCCACAGATACGCAGTATTTT. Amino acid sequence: CSAEGGSGPTDTQYF.